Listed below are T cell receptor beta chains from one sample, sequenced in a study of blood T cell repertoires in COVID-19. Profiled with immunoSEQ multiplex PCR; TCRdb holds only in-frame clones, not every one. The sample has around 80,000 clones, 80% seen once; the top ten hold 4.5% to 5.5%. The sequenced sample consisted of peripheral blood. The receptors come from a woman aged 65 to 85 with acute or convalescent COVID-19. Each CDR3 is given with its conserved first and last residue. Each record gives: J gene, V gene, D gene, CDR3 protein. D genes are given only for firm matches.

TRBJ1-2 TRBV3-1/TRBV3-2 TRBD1 CASSQDKKTGGTGYTF
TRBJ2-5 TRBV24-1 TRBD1 CATRDRTGTQYF
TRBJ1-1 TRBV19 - CASSMSGNTEAFF
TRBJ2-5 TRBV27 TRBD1 CASSSPQGGQETQYF
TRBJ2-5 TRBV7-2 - CASSLAGLKETQYF
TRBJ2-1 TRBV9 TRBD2 CASSVGQRGGLEQFF
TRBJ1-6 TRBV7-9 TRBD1 CASGQGGQSYNSPLHF
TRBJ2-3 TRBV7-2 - CASSSEWRSDTQYF
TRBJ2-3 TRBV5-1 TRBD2 CASSLGLAGGPSDTQYF
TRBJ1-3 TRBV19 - CASSPLTEGNTIYF
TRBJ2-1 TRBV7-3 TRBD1 CASSLDGTGGQEFF
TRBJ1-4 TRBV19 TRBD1 CASSTDREVNEKLFF
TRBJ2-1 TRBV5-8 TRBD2 CASSWTSGYNEQFF
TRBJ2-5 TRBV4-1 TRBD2 CASSQDAAGDETQYF
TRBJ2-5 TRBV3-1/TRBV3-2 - CATDKRSFRETQYF
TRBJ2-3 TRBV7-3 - CASSLGPGGTDTQYF
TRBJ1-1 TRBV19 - CASSTGRLGYTEAFF
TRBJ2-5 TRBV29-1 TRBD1 CSVEWDSQETQYF
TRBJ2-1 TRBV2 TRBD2 CASSEADSGGVTYEQFF
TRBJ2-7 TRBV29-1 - CSVAPGVSYEQYF
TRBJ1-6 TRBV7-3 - CASSLRDNSPLHF
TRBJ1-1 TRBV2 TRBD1 CASRAGTGRTEAFF
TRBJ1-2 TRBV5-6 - CASSLRGTAYYGYTF
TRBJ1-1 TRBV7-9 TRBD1 CASSLFSRGRGTEAFF
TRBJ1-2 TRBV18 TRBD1 CASSSDRGDYGYTF
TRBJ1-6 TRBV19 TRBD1 CASGDSYNSPLHF
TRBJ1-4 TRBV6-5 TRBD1 CASSYNRGQNEKLFF
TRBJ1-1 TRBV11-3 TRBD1 CASGDSMNTEAFF
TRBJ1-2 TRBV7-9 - CASSLDFPGRKGYTF
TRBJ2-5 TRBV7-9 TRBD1 CASSLRRPDREETQYF
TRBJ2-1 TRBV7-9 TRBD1 CASSLPIGQGENNEQFF
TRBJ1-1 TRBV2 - CASTTRADSRDTEAFF
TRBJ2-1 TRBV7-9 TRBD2 CASSLVRLAARNEQFF
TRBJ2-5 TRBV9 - CASSAPGHTYQETQYF
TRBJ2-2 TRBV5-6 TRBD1 CASSVTGAANTGELFF
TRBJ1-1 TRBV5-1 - CASSLRGHPDGEAFF
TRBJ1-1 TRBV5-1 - CASSPGGPFKSREAFF
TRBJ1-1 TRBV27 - CASSLGTHLNTEAFF
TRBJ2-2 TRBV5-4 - CASSLGEYTGELFF
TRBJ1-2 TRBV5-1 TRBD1 CASSGDRTYGYTF
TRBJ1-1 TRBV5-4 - CASSLGGGGVNTEAFF
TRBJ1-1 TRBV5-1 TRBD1 CASSLGPDRGNTEAFF
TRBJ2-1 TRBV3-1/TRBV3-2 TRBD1 CASSQEVGQGNYNEQFF
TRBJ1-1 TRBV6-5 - CASSITGKNPEAFF
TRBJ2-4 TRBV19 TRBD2 CASSRSPSGGAKNIQYF